This is a list of T cell receptor beta chains from one sample in a study of cytomegalovirus exposure and HLA in healthy donors. TCRdb's table, derived via immunoSEQ multiplex PCR, lists solely in-frame clones and lacks some. There are 40,000 to 55,000 clones in the sample, with about 6.1% held by the top ten. What was sequenced was PBMCs. The receptors were sampled from a male donor in good health and CMV-seropositive. Each CDR3 is given with its conserved first and last residue. A D gene is named only where the DNA matches it firmly.

. | TRBJ2-7 | TRBV4-1 | CASSQVAQGYEQYF | TGCGCCAGCAGCCAAGTGGCACAGGGCTACGAGCAGTACTTC
. | TRBJ2-5 | TRBV11-3 | CASSPPREETQYF | TGTGCCAGCAGCCCCCCCCGGGAAGAGACCCAGTACTTC
. | TRBJ1-4 | TRBV15 | CATSRDQGLGGEKLFF | TGTGCCACCAGCAGAGATCAAGGTCTTGGGGGGGAAAAACTGTTTTTT
TRBD1 | TRBJ2-2 | TRBV11-3 | CASRGTGDPTGELFF | TGTGCCAGCAGAGGGACAGGGGACCCCACCGGGGAGCTGTTTTTT
. | TRBJ1-2 | TRBV4-1 | CASSQDGQTGWGYTF | TGCGCCAGCAGCCAAGATGGCCAAACAGGGTGGGGCTACACCTTC
. | TRBJ2-5 | TRBV5-1 | CASSTGQQETQYF | TGCGCCAGCAGCACGGGACAACAAGAGACCCAGTACTTC
. | TRBJ2-7 | TRBV9 | CASSVGSTYEQYF | TGTGCCAGCAGCGTAGGCAGTACCTACGAGCAGTACTTC
. | TRBJ2-3 | TRBV7-6 | CASSLGGGGDTQYF | TGTGCCAGCAGCTTGGGGGGGGGCGGCGATACGCAGTATTTT
TRBD2 | TRBJ2-7 | TRBV5-4 | CASSLGAGGYEQYF | TGTGCCAGCAGCTTGGGAGCGGGGGGCTACGAGCAGTACTTC
. | TRBJ1-2 | TRBV7-9 | CASSFGGVGYGYTF | TGTGCCAGCAGCTTTGGCGGTGTGGGCTATGGCTACACCTTC
. | TRBJ2-5 | TRBV11-3 | CASSWSAGQETQYF | TGTGCCAGCAGCTGGTCCGCAGGGCAAGAGACCCAGTACTTC
. | TRBJ2-2 | TRBV18 | CASSPSKGQNTGELFF | TGTGCCAGCTCACCAAGTAAAGGACAGAACACCGGGGAGCTGTTTTTT
. | TRBJ2-7 | TRBV7-2 | CASTVRGGVYEQYF | TGTGCCAGCACCGTGCGAGGGGGGGTATACGAGCAGTACTTC
. | TRBJ1-1 | TRBV9 | CASSSGQGWKEAFF | TGTGCCAGCAGCTCAGGGCAGGGATGGAAAGAAGCTTTCTTT
. | TRBJ2-1 | TRBV19 | CASSNRGLPNNEQFF | TGTGCCAGTAGTAATCGTGGGCTTCCGAACAATGAGCAGTTCTTC
. | TRBJ1-2 | TRBV28 | CASSLIGEANYGYTF | TGTGCCAGCAGCCTAATAGGGGAAGCTAACTATGGCTACACCTTC
. | TRBJ1-5 | TRBV2 | CASGGSYFNQPQHF | TGTGCCAGCGGTGGTTCGTATTTCAATCAGCCCCAGCATTTT
. | TRBJ2-1 | TRBV10-3 | CAISESASGDNEQFF | TGTGCCATCAGTGAGTCGGCCTCGGGGGACAATGAGCAGTTCTTC
. | TRBJ2-7 | TRBV4-1 | CASSQDLGRRTYEQYF | TGCGCCAGCAGCCAAGATTTAGGGAGACGAACCTACGAGCAGTACTTC
TRBD2 | TRBJ2-7 | TRBV30 | CAWSVIGGAKYF | TGTGCCTGGAGTGTAATCGGGGGGGCCAAATACTTC
TRBD1 | TRBJ1-3 | TRBV19 | CAGRQGASSGNTIYF | TGTGCCGGACGTCAGGGGGCTAGTTCTGGAAACACCATATATTTT
. | TRBJ2-6 | TRBV4-2 | CASSQTGSGANVLTF | TGTGCCAGCAGCCAAACGGGCTCTGGGGCCAACGTCCTGACTTTC
. | TRBJ2-5 | TRBV18 | CASSPVSSQETQYF | TGTGCCAGCTCACCAGTCTCTAGCCAAGAGACCCAGTACTTC
TRBD2 | TRBJ2-1 | TRBV6-5 | CASSYGLAGGINEQFF | TGTGCCAGCAGCTACGGACTAGCGGGGGGGATCAATGAGCAGTTCTTC
TRBD2 | TRBJ2-7 | TRBV4-1 | CASSQERFQRGAYSYEQYF | TGCGCCAGCAGCCAAGAACGGTTCCAGCGGGGAGCCTACTCCTACGAGCAGTACTTC
TRBD1 | TRBJ1-1 | TRBV11-2 | CASSFPGGGFTEAFF | TGTGCCAGCAGCTTCCCCGGAGGGGGCTTCACTGAAGCTTTCTTT
TRBD2 | TRBJ2-2 | TRBV7-6 | CASSRNNGGGAETGELFF | TGTGCCAGCAGCCGTAATAACGGGGGGGGCGCCGAGACCGGGGAGCTGTTTTTT
TRBD1 | TRBJ2-7 | TRBV4-2 | CASSHTAGGSHEQYF | TGTGCCAGCAGCCATACGGCAGGGGGCTCCCACGAGCAGTACTTC
. | TRBJ2-7 | TRBV28 | CASNPRGGGIYEQYF | TGTGCCAGCAACCCTAGAGGGGGTGGTATCTACGAGCAGTACTTC
. | TRBJ2-5 | TRBV2 | CASRQDGQETQYF | TGTGCCAGCCGACAGGACGGTCAAGAGACCCAGTACTTC
TRBD1 | TRBJ1-5 | TRBV28 | CASSLNLQGRQPQHF | TGTGCCAGCAGTTTAAACTTACAGGGGAGGCAGCCCCAGCATTTT
TRBD1 | TRBJ1-2 | TRBV10-3 | CAIRSGQDLGGYTF | TGTGCCATCAGAAGCGGACAGGACCTCGGCGGCTACACCTTC
. | TRBJ1-6 | TRBV4-2 | CASSQEMRGNSPLHF | TGTGCCAGCAGCCAAGAAATGCGGGGTAATTCACCCCTCCACTTT
. | TRBJ1-2 | TRBV4-1 | CASSFRQTHYGYTF | TGCGCCAGCAGCTTTCGACAGACCCATTATGGCTACACCTTC
. | TRBJ1-5 | TRBV15 | CATSEFPNQPQHF | TGTGCCACCAGCGAATTCCCTAACCAGCCCCAGCATTTT
. | TRBJ1-2 | TRBV30 | CAWKVGQSYGYTF | TGTGCCTGGAAGGTTGGGCAGAGCTATGGCTACACCTTC
. | TRBJ2-1 | TRBV21-1 | CASSKGKRGVFNEQFF | TGTGCCAGCAGCAAAGGGAAGCGGGGGGTCTTCAATGAGCAGTTCTTC
TRBD1 | TRBJ2-7 | TRBV28 | CASVPGTGYEQYF | TGTGCCAGCGTCCCCGGGACAGGGTACGAGCAGTACTTC
TRBD2 | TRBJ2-5 | TRBV7-3 | CASSLFGGGQETQYF | TGTGCCAGCAGCTTATTCGGGGGGGGCCAAGAGACCCAGTACTTC
. | TRBJ2-2 | TRBV11-3 | CASSFRPAGSGELFF | TGTGCCAGCAGCTTTAGACCGGCGGGAAGCGGGGAGCTGTTTTTT
TRBD1 | TRBJ2-3 | TRBV19 | CASNPGQAADTQYF | TGTGCCAGTAATCCGGGACAGGCCGCGGATACGCAGTATTTT
. | TRBJ2-3 | TRBV6-5 | CASTNSGDTQYF | TGTGCCAGCACCAACTCGGGGGATACGCAGTATTTT
TRBD1 | TRBJ2-5 | TRBV6-6 | CASKRDSQETQYF | TGTGCCAGCAAGAGGGACAGCCAAGAGACCCAGTACTTC
. | TRBJ2-5 | TRBV30 | CAWRLSVWQETQYF | TGTGCCTGGAGGCTATCGGTGTGGCAAGAGACCCAGTACTTC
. | TRBJ2-7 | TRBV30 | CAWSVSVGEQYF | TGTGCCTGGAGTGTATCCGTCGGCGAGCAGTACTTC
. | TRBJ2-5 | TRBV9 | CASSVGGGGSETQYF | TGTGCCAGCAGCGTAGGGGGTGGCGGGTCCGAGACCCAGTACTTC
TRBD2 | TRBJ2-1 | TRBV7-8 | CASSSSGGAYNEQFF | TGTGCCAGCAGCTCGAGCGGGGGGGCTTACAATGAGCAGTTCTTC
TRBD1 | TRBJ1-2 | TRBV28 | CASSGRDRGLGGYTF | TGTGCCAGCAGTGGGAGGGACAGGGGGCTCGGAGGCTACACCTTC
. | TRBJ2-1 | TRBV29-1 | CSVDRSGQFF | TGCAGCGTTGACCGCAGTGGGCAGTTCTTC
TRBD1 | TRBJ1-1 | TRBV5-1 | CASSSGDRERGTEAFF | TGCGCCAGCAGCTCGGGGGACAGGGAACGGGGTACTGAAGCTTTCTTT
TRBD1 | TRBJ2-2 | TRBV13 | CASSPPGQGVYNTGELFF | TGTGCCAGCAGCCCCCCCGGACAGGGGGTTTATAACACCGGGGAGCTGTTTTTT
TRBD2 | TRBJ2-7 | TRBV4-1 | CASSQDTRGGDEQYF | TGCGCCAGCAGCCAAGATACGCGGGGGGGGGACGAGCAGTACTTC
. | TRBJ2-7 | TRBV6-1 | CASRTPVSFSREQYF | TGTGCCAGCAGGACTCCGGTCTCCTTTAGTCGCGAGCAGTACTTC
TRBD2 | TRBJ2-1 | TRBV13 | CASSLDGLAEFF | TGTGCCAGCAGCTTAGACGGACTAGCGGAGTTCTTC